A single sample is the source of the 13 T cell receptor beta chains below, sequenced in a study of blood T cell repertoires in COVID-19. Repertoires were generated with immunoSEQ multiplex PCR, while TCRdb's copy carries only in-frame clones and drops some. The table includes fewer than 300,000 clones, 88% detected once. Source material: peripheral blood. Receptors originate from a woman aged 40 to 55 who had recovered from COVID-19.

The chain uses TRBV15 and TRBJ1-2; D is unresolved. Germline CDR1 is LNHNV and CDR2 is YYDKDF (reference sequence). The V and J ends lost 1 base and 7 bases respectively, with 7 bases between them. The CDR3 totals 12 residues. CDR3 region: CATSRGSGGYTF. The CDR3, as DNA: TGTGCCACCAGCAGAGGGTCGGGTGGCTACACCTTC.

The rearrangement joins TRBV4-2 to TRBJ2-7, with 8 positions matching TRBD2. The CDR3 totals 16 residues. With V trimmed by 1 base and J by 4 bases, 9 bases remained unmatched. CDR1 LGHNA and CDR2 YNFKEQ come from the germline V gene. The CDR3 loop is CASSQGLAGNAYEQYF. In nucleotides, the CDR3 is TGTGCCAGCAGCCAAGGGTTAGCGGGAAACGCGTACGAGCAGTACTTC.

This chain links TRBV7-9 with TRBJ2-7; TRBD2 matches at 10 bases. The junction had 10 bases not matched to a gene; V was cut back by 5 bases and J by 6 bases. The CDR3 length is 15 residues. CDR1 is SEHNR and CDR2 is FQNEAQ in the germline V gene (reference sequence). The CDR3 DNA reads TGTGCCAGCAGCCCTTCCCCAGCGGGAGGGTCCGAGCAGTACTTC. Residues: CASSPSPAGGSEQYF.

The gene calls are TRBV5-1 and TRBJ1-1; TRBD1 might be the D (5 bases). The CDR3 consists of 15 residues. V gave up 1 base and J gave up 0 bases, with 10 bases separating them. CDR1 and CDR2 (germline): SGHRS, YFSETQ. CDR3 loop: CASSLSGGMNTEAFF. The CDR3 DNA reads as TGCGCCAGCAGCTTGTCCGGGGGAATGAACACTGAAGCTTTCTTT. Full variable domain (outside the CDR3, taken from reference TRBV5-1 and TRBJ1-1): KAGVTQTPRYLIKTRGQQVTLSCSPISGHRSVSWYQQTPGQGLQFLFEYFSETQRNKGNFPGRFSGRQFSNSRSEMNVSTLELGDSALYLCASSLSGGMNTEAFFGQGTRLTVV.

DNA of the CDR3: TGTGCCAGCAGCCCTGGGGCCAGCAATCAGCCCCAGCATTTT. Amino acids: CASSPGASNQPQHF. This chain connects TRBV27 to TRBJ1-5, with D perhaps TRBD1 (5 bases). Per germline, CDR1 MNHEY and CDR2 SMNVEV (reference sequence). Between the trimmed V and J ends, which lost 6 bases and 1 base, there was a span of 10 bases. The CDR3 loop spans 14 amino acids.

This chain uses TRBV4-1 with TRBJ1-1; 9 bases fit TRBD1. This CDR3 comprises 15 residues. The germline V gene has CDR1 MGHRA and CDR2 YSYEKL. V gave up 3 bases and J gave up 0 bases; unmatched junction bases: 2. CDR3 bases: TGCGCCAGCAGCCACCGGACAGGGGTGAACACTGAAGCTTTCTTT. This encodes CASSHRTGVNTEAFF.

The chain uses TRBV5-4 and TRBJ1-5, with D hard to call. V was clipped by 0 bases and J by 3 bases, with 7 bases between them. This CDR3 region has 14 residues. The germline V gene has CDR1 SGHNT and CDR2 YYREEE (reference sequence). The CDR3 protein is CASSLGPINQPQHF. The CDR3 DNA is TGTGCCAGCAGCTTGGGGCCGATCAATCAGCCCCAGCATTTT.

This clone appeared a single time. The J gene is TRBJ2-5, the V gene TRBV6-6, with TRBD2 matching over 7 bases. The V gene end was trimmed by 7 bases and the J gene end by 2 bases; junction bases not matched to a gene: 7. Germline V CDR1 and CDR2: MNHNY, SVGAGI (reference sequence). The CDR3 covers 14 residues. The CDR3 loop reads CASTKSGLQETQYF. The CDR3 bases are TGTGCCAGCACCAAATCGGGACTACAAGAGACCCAGTACTTC.

The gene calls are TRBV5-1 and TRBJ2-1; 13 bases are shared with TRBD2. This CDR3 is built from 21 residues. CDR1 and CDR2 (germline): SGHRS, YFSETQ. Trimming at V came to 2 bases and at J to 5 bases, leaving 19 bases not matched to a gene. CDR3 amino acids: CASSFRPVGLAGPAPHNEQFF. The CDR3, as DNA: TGCGCCAGCAGCTTTCGCCCCGTGGGACTAGCGGGACCCGCGCCACACAATGAGCAGTTCTTC.

V and J are TRBV7-2 and TRBJ1-5; D unresolved. Deletions cut 5 bases from V and 1 base from J, with 12 bases between. The germline V gene encodes CDR1 SGHTA and CDR2 FQGNSA. The CDR3 covers 15 residues. The CDR3: CASSRRTGSNQPQHF. In DNA, the CDR3 is TGTGCCAGCAGCCGTCGGACTGGAAGCAATCAGCCCCAGCATTTT.

The J gene is TRBJ2-7, the V gene TRBV7-3, with TRBD1 identical over 8 bases. J gave up 2 bases and V 5 bases, and 8 bases lay outside the gene matches. This CDR3 is 15 amino acids long. Germline-derived CDR1 and CDR2 are SGHTA and FQGTGA. As DNA, the CDR3 is TGTGCCAGCAGCCCCCCGGGACAGGCGACCTACGAGCAGTACTTC. Its protein product is CASSPPGQATYEQYF. The whole variable domain, remainder taken from reference TRBV7-3 and TRBJ2-7, is GAGVSQTPSNKVTEKGKYVELRCDPISGHTALYWYRQSLGQGPEFLIYFQGTGAADDSGLPNDRFFAVRPEGSVSTLKIQRTERGDSAVYLCASSPPGQATYEQYFGPGTRLTVT.

This chain connects TRBV30 to TRBJ1-1; TRBD1 matches 11 bases. This CDR3 comprises 14 residues. CDR1 is GTSNPN, CDR2 SVGIG, per germline (reference sequence). V shed 4 bases and J 5 bases; nucleotides not matched to a gene: 6. The CDR3, as DNA: TGTGCCTGGACCCACGGGACAGGGGGTACTGAAGCTTTCTTT. This gives the protein CAWTHGTGGTEAFF.

The chain combines TRBV29-1 with TRBJ1-5; no clear D gene. The V end lost 4 bases, the J end lost 0 bases, and 7 bases lay between the germline ends. The CDR3 runs 13 residues. Germline V gives CDR1 SQVTM, CDR2 ANQGSEA. In DNA, the CDR3 is TGCAGCGTTGGGGCAAATAGCAATCAGCCCCAGCATTTT. Translating it yields CSVGANSNQPQHF.